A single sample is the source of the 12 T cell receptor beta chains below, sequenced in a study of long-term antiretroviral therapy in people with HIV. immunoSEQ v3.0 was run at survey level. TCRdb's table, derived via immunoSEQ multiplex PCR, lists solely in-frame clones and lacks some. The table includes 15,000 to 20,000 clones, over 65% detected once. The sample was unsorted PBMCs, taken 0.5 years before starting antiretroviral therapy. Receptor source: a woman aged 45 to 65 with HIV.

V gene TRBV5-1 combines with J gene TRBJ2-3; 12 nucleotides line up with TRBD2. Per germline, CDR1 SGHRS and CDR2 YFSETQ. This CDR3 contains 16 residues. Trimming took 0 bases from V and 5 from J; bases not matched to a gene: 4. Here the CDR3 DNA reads TGCGCCAGCAGCTTGGATCTAGCGGGGGGGGGAGATACGCAGTATTTT. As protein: CASSLDLAGGGDTQYF.

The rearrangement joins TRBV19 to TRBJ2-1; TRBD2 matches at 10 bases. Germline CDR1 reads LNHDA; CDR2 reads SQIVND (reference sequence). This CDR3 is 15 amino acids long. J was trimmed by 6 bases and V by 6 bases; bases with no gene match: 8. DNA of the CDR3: TGTGCCAGTAGCGAGAGCGGGGGGGTGGGCAATGAGCAGTTCTTC. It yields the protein CASSESGGVGNEQFF.

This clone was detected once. The CDR3 nucleotides are TGTGCCAGCAGCCCCCAGGGAACCGGGGAGCTGTTTTTT. It encodes CASSPQGTGELFF. The rearrangement joins TRBV11-2 to TRBJ2-2, with D perhaps matching TRBD1 (5 bases). The CDR3 length is 13 residues. The V gene lost 5 bases and the J gene lost 5 bases, with 9 bases spanning the gap. The germline gives CDR1 SGHAT, CDR2 FQNNGV.

The CDR3 coding sequence is TGTGCCAGCAGTTACGGGACTAGCGGGGGTGCGGAGCAGTACTTC. As protein: CASSYGTSGGAEQYF. The chain is built from TRBV6-7 and TRBJ2-7; 14 nucleotides match TRBD2. TRBV6-7 is marked as an open reading frame, function uncertain. The CDR3 runs to 15 residues. V trimming: 2 bases; J trimming: 7 bases; junction bases outside the gene matches: 4.

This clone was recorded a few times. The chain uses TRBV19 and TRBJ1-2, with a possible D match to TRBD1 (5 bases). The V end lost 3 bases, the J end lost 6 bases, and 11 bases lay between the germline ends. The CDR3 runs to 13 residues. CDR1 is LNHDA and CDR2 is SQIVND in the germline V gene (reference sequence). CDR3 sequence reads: CASSIWGPDGYTF. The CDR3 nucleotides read TGTGCCAGTAGTATCTGGGGACCCGATGGCTACACCTTC.

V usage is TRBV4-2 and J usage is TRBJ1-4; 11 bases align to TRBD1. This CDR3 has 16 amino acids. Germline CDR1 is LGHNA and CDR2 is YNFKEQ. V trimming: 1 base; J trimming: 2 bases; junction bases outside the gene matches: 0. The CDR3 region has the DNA TGTGCCAGCAGCCAAGGGACAGGGGGCACTAATGAAAAACTGTTTTTT. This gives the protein CASSQGTGGTNEKLFF.

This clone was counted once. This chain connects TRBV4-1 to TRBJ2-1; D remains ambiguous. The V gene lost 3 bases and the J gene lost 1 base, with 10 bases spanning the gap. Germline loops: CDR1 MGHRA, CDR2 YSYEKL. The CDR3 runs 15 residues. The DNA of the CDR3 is TGCGCCAGCAGCCACGGCGTATTATCCTACAATGAGCAGTTCTTC. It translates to CASSHGVLSYNEQFF.

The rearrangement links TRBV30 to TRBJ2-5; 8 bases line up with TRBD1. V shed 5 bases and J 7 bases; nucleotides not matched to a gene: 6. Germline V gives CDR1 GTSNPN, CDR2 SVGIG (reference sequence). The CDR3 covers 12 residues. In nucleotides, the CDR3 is TGTGCCTGGGGGGGACAGGCACCGACCCAGTACTTC. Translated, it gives CAWGGQAPTQYF. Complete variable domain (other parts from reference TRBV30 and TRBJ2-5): SQTIHQWPATLVQPVGSPLSLECTVEGTSNPNLYWYRQAAGRGLQLLFYSVGIGQISSEVPQNLSASRPQDRQFILSSKKLLLSDSGFYLCAWGGQAPTQYFGPGTRLLVL.

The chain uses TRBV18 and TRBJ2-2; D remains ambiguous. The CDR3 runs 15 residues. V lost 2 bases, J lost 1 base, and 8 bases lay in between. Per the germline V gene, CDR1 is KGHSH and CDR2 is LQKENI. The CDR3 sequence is CASSPMAVNTGELFF. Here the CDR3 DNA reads TGTGCCAGCTCACCAATGGCGGTGAACACCGGGGAGCTGTTTTTT.

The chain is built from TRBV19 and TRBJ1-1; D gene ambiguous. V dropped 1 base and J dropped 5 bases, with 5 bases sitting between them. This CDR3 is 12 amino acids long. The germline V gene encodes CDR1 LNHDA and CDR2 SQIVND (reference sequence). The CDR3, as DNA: TGTGCCAGTAGTATAGCTGGGACTGAAGCTTTCTTT. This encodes CASSIAGTEAFF.

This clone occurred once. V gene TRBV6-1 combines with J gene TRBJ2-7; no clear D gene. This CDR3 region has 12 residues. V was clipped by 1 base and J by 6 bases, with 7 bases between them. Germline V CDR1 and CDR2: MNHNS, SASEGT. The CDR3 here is CASSEGGLEQYV. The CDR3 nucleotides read TGTGCCAGCAGTGAAGGTGGGCTCGAGCAGTACGTC.

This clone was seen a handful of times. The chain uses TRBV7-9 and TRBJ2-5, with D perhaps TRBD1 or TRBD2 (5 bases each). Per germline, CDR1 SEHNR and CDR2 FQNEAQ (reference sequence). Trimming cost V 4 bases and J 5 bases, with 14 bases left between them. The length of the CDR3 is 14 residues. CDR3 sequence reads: CASSSGTKAETQYF. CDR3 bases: TGTGCCAGCAGCTCGGGGACCAAGGCGGAGACCCAGTACTTC.